A single sample gave rise to the 26 T cell receptor beta chains below, sequenced in a study of T cell repertoires in cytomegalovirus infection. No antigen has been assigned to these receptors. One entry per CDR3 protein results from TCRdb running MiXCR on the reads. The sample has roughly 100,000 distinct CDR3 sequences; around 40% are singletons. The sequenced sample was CD8+ T cells from cultured PBMCs, obtained from culture after CMV antigen stimulation. The receptors shown here come from a human donor in good health (CMV status not recorded). Some clones in this sample may be carry-over from other donors' samples.

The chain couples TRBV7-2 to TRBJ1-1, with D maybe TRBD1 (6 bases). CDR3 length: 13 amino acids. Germline V gives CDR1 SGHTA, CDR2 FQGNSA. Trimming took 5 bases from V and 8 from J, leaving 15 bases between them. The CDR3 DNA reads as TGTGCCAGCAGCCCACCAATTGGACAGGAAGCTTTCTTT. Its protein is CASSPPIGQEAFF.

This sequence joins TRBV5-8 and TRBJ1-2; D call uncertain. Trimming shortened V by 2 bases and J by 4 bases, and 15 bases separated the two germline ends. This CDR3 region has 15 residues. CDR1 and CDR2 from the germline V gene are SGHTS and YDEGEE. CDR3 coding DNA: TGTGCCAGCAGCTTTGGACGGACGATACCCTATGGCTACACCTTC. Protein sequence: CASSFGRTIPYGYTF.

This clonotype came up once. The chain employs TRBV4-1 and TRBJ1-2, with 8 bases lining up with TRBD1. The CDR3 is 16 amino acids. Germline CDR1 MGHRA, CDR2 YSYEKL. The trim removed 2 bases at V and 4 bases at J, leaving 9 bases unmatched. The DNA of the CDR3 is TGCGCCAGCAGCCAACCCGGGACAGGAGGTCTCTATGGCTACACCTTC. Residues: CASSQPGTGGLYGYTF.

Only a few counts were recorded for this clonotype. The V and J genes are TRBV7-2 and TRBJ2-5; maybe TRBD1 (5 bases). This CDR3 contains 17 residues. The germline V and J ends were trimmed by 0 bases and 1 base, with 15 bases remaining between them. The germline CDR1 and CDR2 sequences are SGHTA and FQGNSA. The CDR3 DNA reads as TGTGCCAGCAGCTTAGCGTTTAAGGGGAAAGCCCAAGAGACCCAGTACTTC. Amino acids: CASSLAFKGKAQETQYF. Based on the CDR3 plus reference TRBV7-2 and TRBJ2-5, the full variable domain is GAGVSQSPSNKVTEKGKDVELRCDPISGHTALYWYRQSLGQGLEFLIYFQGNSAPDKSGLPSDRFSAERTGGSVSTLTIQRTQQEDSAVYLCASSLAFKGKAQETQYFGPGTRLLVL.

The chain joins TRBV12-3 or TRBV12-4 to TRBJ2-1; D remains ambiguous. The CDR3 has 14 amino acids. V dropped 10 bases and J dropped 0 bases, with 13 bases sitting between them. CDR3 sequence: CATSWRLSYNEQFF. CDR3 DNA: TGTGCCACAAGCTGGCGGCTCTCCTACAATGAGCAGTTCTTC.

The J gene is TRBJ2-5, the V gene TRBV20-1; unclear D gene. CDR1 and CDR2 (germline): DFQATT, SNEGSKA (reference sequence). The CDR3 consists of 17 residues. V was clipped by 0 bases and J by 3 bases, with 20 bases between them. The CDR3 bases are TGCAGTGCTAGAGATCGTGGGGAAGCTTGGTCGAAAGAGACCCAGTACTTC. It is translated as CSARDRGEAWSKETQYF.

The CDR3 region has the DNA TGTGCCATCCAGAGGAGTTTGAACACTGAAGCTTTCTTT. The encoded protein is CAIQRSLNTEAFF. The J gene is TRBJ1-1, the V gene TRBV19; D unresolved. Germline V CDR1 and CDR2: LNHDA, SQIVND (reference sequence). V was trimmed by 10 bases and J by 0 bases, leaving 12 bases between them. The length of the CDR3 is 13 residues.

CDR3 DNA: TGTGCCAGCAGCTTAGGTACAGCCATCTCCTACGAGCAGTACTTC. Residues: CASSLGTAISYEQYF. The V call is TRBV7-2, the J call TRBJ2-7, with no clear D. Trimming shortened V by 1 base and J by 0 bases, and 10 bases separated the two germline ends. This CDR3 contains 15 residues. Germline V CDR1 and CDR2: SGHTA, FQGNSA. The full variable domain, with the rest looked up from reference TRBV7-2 and TRBJ2-7, is GAGVSQSPSNKVTEKGKDVELRCDPISGHTALYWYRQSLGQGLEFLIYFQGNSAPDKSGLPSDRFSAERTGGSVSTLTIQRTQQEDSAVYLCASSLGTAISYEQYFGPGTRLTVT.

J is TRBJ1-2 and V is TRBV19; TRBD1 aligns across 7 bases. Germline CDR1 is LNHDA and CDR2 is SQIVND (reference sequence). V gave up 4 bases and J gave up 3 bases; unmatched junction bases: 8. The CDR3 is 15 residues long. The CDR3 reads CASSNRDSPYYGYTF. The CDR3 bases are TGTGCCAGTAGTAATCGGGACAGCCCTTACTATGGCTACACCTTC.

The chain uses TRBV7-2 and TRBJ2-5, with 7 bases matching TRBD2. V lost 6 bases to trimming and J lost 3 bases; unmatched junction nucleotides: 4. CDR3 length equals 13 residues. Per the germline V gene, CDR1 is SGHTA and CDR2 is FQGNSA. CDR3 nucleotide sequence: TGTGCCAGCAGGTACGCGGGGGAAGAGACCCAGTACTTC. This codes for CASRYAGEETQYF.

This chain uses TRBV12-3 or TRBV12-4 with TRBJ2-1; 7 bases align to TRBD2. This CDR3 has 15 amino acids. Germline trimming cut 5 bases from V and 6 bases from J; bases unmatched to any gene: 10. CDR3 residues: CASSAAPGGGNEQFF. For the CDR3, the DNA is TGTGCCAGCAGTGCCGCACCTGGGGGGGGCAATGAGCAGTTCTTC.

The chain is built from TRBV7-2 and TRBJ1-2; TRBD1 aligns across 7 bases. The V and J ends lost 6 bases and 4 bases, in that order; junction bases with no gene match: 11. Germline V gene lookup returns CDR1 SGHTA and CDR2 FQGNSA. The CDR3 loop spans 15 amino acids. The CDR3 DNA sequence: TGTGCCAGCAGTTACCTCCGGGACAGCCTCTATGGCTACACCTTC. This sequence encodes CASSYLRDSLYGYTF.

This sequence joins TRBV28 and TRBJ2-1, with TRBD2 matching over 16 bases. The CDR3 contains 14 residues. V was pared by 3 bases and J by 11 bases, with 1 base of the junction left unmatched. Germline V gene sequence: CDR1 MDHEN, CDR2 SYDVKM. CDR3 sequence: CASSLGLAGGQQFF. The DNA for the CDR3 is TGTGCCAGCAGTTTGGGACTAGCGGGGGGGCAGCAGTTCTTC.

This clonotype was seen more than once but under ten times. This chain links TRBV2 with TRBJ2-7; unclear D gene. CDR3 size: 11 residues. Germline V gene lookup returns CDR1 SNHLY and CDR2 FYNNEI. V was shortened by 6 bases and J by 5 bases, with 8 bases between the two germline ends. The DNA of the CDR3 is TGTGCCAGCAGCCCAACTAACGAGCAGTACTTC. Protein: CASSPTNEQYF.

A few counts support this clonotype. This sequence joins TRBV5-6 and TRBJ2-1; 10 bases are shared with TRBD1. The CDR3 runs 15 residues. Looked up from germline, CDR1 is SGHDT and CDR2 is YYEEEE. V gave up 1 base and J gave up 9 bases; unmatched junction bases: 7. CDR3 residues: CASSLYGTGDREQFF. DNA of the CDR3: TGTGCCAGCAGCTTGTACGGGACAGGGGATCGTGAGCAGTTCTTC.

The rearrangement links TRBV15 to TRBJ1-5; 7 bases map to TRBD1. Trimming took 4 bases from V and 0 from J; bases not matched to a gene: 3. Germline lookup yields CDR1 LNHNV and CDR2 YYDKDF (reference sequence). The length of the CDR3 is 15 residues. Written as DNA, the CDR3 is TGTGCCACCAGCACCTACAGGGGTAGCAATCAGCCCCAGCATTTT. This gives the protein CATSTYRGSNQPQHF.

This clonotype was picked up a small number of times. The chain uses TRBV4-1 and TRBJ1-3; D gene ambiguous. The V gene's germline CDR1 is MGHRA and CDR2 YSYEKL. The CDR3 has 14 amino acids. Trimming took off 4 bases at V and 0 bases at J, with 7 bases between the two ends. CDR3 DNA: TGCGCCAGCAGCCCCACGAGCTCTGGAAACACCATATATTTT. Translated: CASSPTSSGNTIYF.

J is TRBJ2-3 and V is TRBV5-4; D might be TRBD1 or TRBD2, each matching 5 bases. The CDR3 consists of 14 residues. Germline lookup yields CDR1 SGHNT and CDR2 YYREEE (reference sequence). The V end lost 10 bases, the J end lost 5 bases, and 20 bases lay between the germline ends. This CDR3 is CAWAGDPGVDTQYF. The CDR3 DNA reads TGTGCCTGGGCCGGGGACCCCGGGGTAGATACGCAGTATTTT.

The chain uses TRBV12-3 or TRBV12-4 and TRBJ2-1, with D unresolved. V was shortened by 1 base and J by 0 bases, with 7 bases between the two germline ends. This CDR3 comprises 15 residues. The CDR3 DNA sequence: TGTGCCAGCAGTTTAGGACACAGCTCCTACAATGAGCAGTTCTTC. This encodes CASSLGHSSYNEQFF.

This clonotype was seen repeatedly, ten times or more. The chain couples TRBV3-1 to TRBJ2-1; 7 positions match TRBD2. The CDR3 is made up of 16 amino acids. From germline, CDR1 is LGHDT and CDR2 YNNKEL (reference sequence). V shed 0 bases, J shed 6 bases, and the junction held 8 bases outside the gene matches. CDR3 DNA: TGTGCCAGCAGCCAAGATGAGAGACTAGCTCCCAATGAGCAGTTCTTC. Translating gives CASSQDERLAPNEQFF.

This clonotype was counted once. The chain carries TRBV27 and TRBJ1-5, with D maybe TRBD1 (6 bases). The CDR3 loop spans 14 amino acids. CDR1 MNHEY and CDR2 SMNVEV come from the germline V gene (reference sequence). Trimming shortened V by 5 bases and J by 2 bases, and 10 bases separated the two germline ends. CDR3 nucleotide sequence: TGTGCCAGCAGTCTGCGACAGGGCAATCAGCCCCAGCATTTT. Translated: CASSLRQGNQPQHF.

In this sample, this clonotype turned up a few times. This chain joins TRBV7-9 and TRBJ1-1, with D possibly TRBD1 on 6 matching bases. The germline gives CDR1 SEHNR, CDR2 FQNEAQ (reference sequence). V lost 1 base to trimming and J lost 0 bases, with 18 bases between them. This CDR3 spans 18 amino acids. The CDR3 sequence is CASSLVYRDDLMNTEAFF. Written as DNA, the CDR3 is TGTGCCAGCAGCTTAGTGTACAGGGATGATCTCATGAACACTGAAGCTTTCTTT.

The chain recombines TRBV24-1 with TRBJ2-1; 9 bases fit TRBD2. This CDR3 spans 18 amino acids. Germline V gene sequence: CDR1 KGHDR, CDR2 SFDVKD. V dropped 3 bases and J dropped 0; count of bases not matched to a gene: 8. The CDR3 coding sequence is TGTGCCACCAGTGATGGGCTAGCGGGGACGCACTCCTACAATGAGCAGTTCTTC. Translation gives CATSDGLAGTHSYNEQFF.

The chain uses TRBV29-1 and TRBJ2-1; 7 positions match TRBD2. After removal of 7 bases from V and 1 base from J, the junction contained 13 bases not matched to a gene. Germline V CDR1 and CDR2: SQVTM, ANQGSEA. This CDR3 has 16 residues. CDR3 nucleotides: TGCAGCGGGGAGCGGGGTGAGGGGAAGTCCTACAATGAGCAGTTCTTC. Translating it yields CSGERGEGKSYNEQFF.

V is TRBV28 and J is TRBJ2-3, with a weak D call TRBD1 (6 bases). This CDR3 is 14 amino acids long. The V gene lost 6 bases and the J gene lost 2 bases, with 12 bases spanning the gap. Looked up from germline, CDR1 is MDHEN and CDR2 is SYDVKM. This chain's CDR3 is CASSQGQFTDTQYF. The CDR3 nucleotides are TGTGCCAGCAGCCAAGGACAGTTCACAGATACGCAGTATTTT. The full variable domain, completed using reference TRBV28 and TRBJ2-3, is DVKVTQSSRYLVKRTGEKVFLECVQDMDHENMFWYRQDPGLGLRLIYFSYDVKMKEKGDIPEGYSVSREKKERFSLILESASTNQTSMYLCASSQGQFTDTQYFGPGTRLTVL.

The table lists this clonotype with a count of one. V usage is TRBV10-3 and J usage is TRBJ2-1; 9 bases agree with TRBD1. This CDR3 contains 16 residues. Germline V lookup: CDR1 ENHRY, CDR2 SYGVKD. The V and J ends lost 5 bases and 3 bases, in that order; junction bases with no gene match: 8. The CDR3 region has the DNA TGTGCCATCAGTTCCTCCGGGACAGGGTTCTACAATGAGCAGTTCTTC. Translating it yields CAISSSGTGFYNEQFF.